Presented here are 23 T cell receptor beta chains from one specimen sequenced in a study of spatial heterogeneity in lung cancer. TCRdb re-called the 5' RACE reads through MiXCR, storing one row per CDR3 protein. Counted here are about 39,000 distinct CDR3 sequences, approximately 3.1% occurring once; the ten biggest clones make up under 40%. Noted time point: sample taken at primary tumor resection. The input for sequencing was normal lung tissue next to the tumor, taken at surgery. All receptors derive from a male donor with early-stage non-small cell lung cancer.

This clonotype was counted at least ten times. V and J are TRBV10-3 and TRBJ1-6, with D tentatively TRBD1 (5 bases). V lost 3 bases and J lost 7, with 10 bases in between. Germline CDR1 ENHRY, CDR2 SYGVKD. The CDR3 has 14 residues. CDR3 DNA: TGTGCCATCAGTGAACAGGCGATAAATTCACCCCTCCACTTT. Translating gives CAISEQAINSPLHF.

Details on this clonotype: Since a much larger clone is just one base distant, this may be a read error. J is TRBJ2-7 and V is TRBV27; no definite D call. Germline assignment: CDR1 MNHEY and CDR2 SMNVEV (reference sequence). The V and J ends lost 6 bases and 3 bases respectively, with 12 bases between them. The CDR3 extends over 13 amino acids. CDR3 sequence: CASSPTWNYEQYF. The CDR3 nucleotides read TGTGCCAGCAGCCCCACATGGAACTACGAGCAGTACTTC.

The CDR3 loop reads CASSTPVRDHRKAFF. CDR3 DNA sequence: TGTGCCAGCAGTACCCCTGTCCGGGACCATCGGAAAGCTTTCTTT. The V and J genes are TRBV6-2 or TRBV6-3 and TRBJ1-1; D perhaps matches TRBD1 (5 bases). Germline-derived CDR1 and CDR2 are MNHEY and SVGEGT. The CDR3 extends over 15 amino acids. V was clipped by 5 bases and J by 9 bases, with 22 bases between them.

This clonotype has more than one count but fewer than ten. The chain carries TRBV20-1 and TRBJ1-1; a possible D gene is TRBD1 (5 bases). Germline V gene sequence: CDR1 DFQATT, CDR2 SNEGSKA (reference sequence). The CDR3 contains 13 residues. The V and J ends lost 6 bases and 6 bases respectively, with 17 bases between them. The CDR3 DNA is TGCAGTGCCCGAGCAGGGTCCGGCCCTGAAGCTTTCTTT. It encodes CSARAGSGPEAFF.

The chain links TRBV11-2 to TRBJ2-1; TRBD2 is a possible D gene (6 bases). Between the trimmed V and J ends, which lost 3 bases and 12 bases, there was a span of 24 bases. Per the germline V gene, CDR1 is SGHAT and CDR2 is FQNNGV. The CDR3 length is 16 residues. CDR3 residues: CASSFGPAGTSWGQFF. The CDR3 DNA follows: TGTGCCAGCAGCTTCGGGCCGGCGGGAACGTCCTGGGGGCAGTTCTTC.

The sample holds many counts of this clonotype. The CDR3 coding sequence is TGTGCCAGCAGCCAGCGGAGGGGGTTCTACGAGCAGTACTTC. It codes for CASSQRRGFYEQYF. The rearrangement uses TRBV14 and TRBJ2-7; either TRBD1 or TRBD2 may fit D (6 bases each). The CDR3 contains 14 residues. Germline lookup yields CDR1 SGHDN and CDR2 FVKESK. V was pared by 3 bases and J by 3 bases, with 12 bases between.

In its sample, this clonotype was seen many times. The V call is TRBV28, the J call TRBJ2-7; tentatively, D is TRBD2 (5 bases). The V end lost 6 bases, the J end lost 1 base, and 19 bases lay between the germline ends. Germline V gene data show CDR1 as MDHEN and CDR2 as SYDVKM. This CDR3 contains 16 residues. CDR3 in amino acids: CASSPRGRVGSYEQYF. In DNA form, the CDR3 reads TGTGCCAGCAGCCCACGGGGTAGGGTAGGGTCCTACGAGCAGTACTTC. The full variable domain, its missing parts supplied by reference TRBV28 and TRBJ2-7, is DVKVTQSSRYLVKRTGEKVFLECVQDMDHENMFWYRQDPGLGLRLIYFSYDVKMKEKGDIPEGYSVSREKKERFSLILESASTNQTSMYLCASSPRGRVGSYEQYFGPGTRLTVT.

This clonotype was recorded many times. This chain joins TRBV7-9 and TRBJ1-1; 8 bases map to TRBD1. Germline V gives CDR1 SEHNR, CDR2 FQNEAQ (reference sequence). The V and J ends lost 6 bases and 11 bases, in that order; junction bases with no gene match: 5. The CDR3 is 11 amino acids. This chain's CDR3 is CASRQTGAAFF. The CDR3 nucleotides are TGTGCCAGCAGGCAGACAGGGGCTGCTTTCTTT.

Many counts were recorded for this clonotype. This chain uses TRBV5-1 with TRBJ2-5; D is uncertain. CDR1 and CDR2 from the germline V gene are SGHRS and YFSETQ. The V end was cut by 4 bases, the J end by 1 base, with 8 bases between. The length of the CDR3 is 13 residues. As DNA, the CDR3 is TGCGCCAGCAGCGGAACCTCCCAAGAGACCCAGTACTTC. It codes for CASSGTSQETQYF.

There are many counts of this clonotype. V usage is TRBV7-6 and J usage is TRBJ1-2, with 8 positions matching TRBD1. Per germline, CDR1 SGHVS and CDR2 FNYEAQ. The CDR3 length is 14 residues. V dropped 4 bases and J dropped 9; count of bases not matched to a gene: 10. Here the CDR3 DNA reads TGTGCCAGCAGCTCAAGGGCCCCAGGGGGCCGCTACACCTTC. Encoded protein: CASSSRAPGGRYTF.

This clonotype was picked up many times. The V gene is TRBV28, the J gene TRBJ1-3; D is undetermined. Looked up from germline, CDR1 is MDHEN and CDR2 is SYDVKM. The CDR3 runs to 15 residues. Deletions cut 3 bases from V and 4 bases from J, with 13 bases between. The CDR3 nucleotides read TGTGCCAGCAGTTTTTTCTCCAGTTGGGGAAACACCATATATTTT. This gives the protein CASSFFSSWGNTIYF.

This chain connects TRBV11-2 to TRBJ1-1, with D unclear. With 3 bases removed from V and 3 bases from J, the gap between germline ends came to 11 bases. CDR1 and CDR2 (germline): SGHAT, FQNNGV. The CDR3 totals 14 residues. The DNA for the CDR3 is TGTGCCAGCAGCTTGGCATTTACCTACACTGAAGCTTTCTTT. It codes for CASSLAFTYTEAFF.

This clonotype has a count of ten or more. The CDR3 DNA is TGTGCCAGCAGCTCATTAACTAGCGGGGGGCGCTCCTACAATGAGCAGTTCTTC. Translating it yields CASSSLTSGGRSYNEQFF. V usage is TRBV28 and J usage is TRBJ2-1; TRBD2 matches at 12 bases. The germline V gene has CDR1 MDHEN and CDR2 SYDVKM. Trimming removed 6 bases from V and 0 bases from J; junction bases left unmatched: 9. The CDR3 runs 18 residues.

There are many counts of this clonotype. This chain uses TRBV9 with TRBJ1-2; D may be TRBD1 (6 bases). The germline gives CDR1 SGDLS, CDR2 YYNGEE. This CDR3 comprises 15 residues. The V end lost 0 bases, the J end lost 4 bases, and 13 bases lay between the germline ends. CDR3 nucleotide sequence: TGTGCCAGCAGCGTAGGGCAGGGGAGGATCTATGGCTACACCTTC. It specifies CASSVGQGRIYGYTF.

This clonotype has a count of ten or more. V gene TRBV5-6 combines with J gene TRBJ1-5, with TRBD1 as a possible D gene (5 bases). The V end was cut by 3 bases, the J end by 7 bases, with 17 bases between. This CDR3 is 15 amino acids long. Germline values: CDR1 SGHDT, CDR2 YYEEEE. CDR3 DNA sequence: TGTGCCAGCAGCTCCGGGACGAAGTCGTTGCAGCCCCAGCATTTT. Translated: CASSSGTKSLQPQHF.

This clonotype was recorded a few times. The J gene is TRBJ1-5, the V gene TRBV6-5, with D uncertain. V was cut by 0 bases and J by 6 bases, with 6 bases left in between. Germline V gives CDR1 MNHEY, CDR2 SVGAGI. The CDR3 sequence is 13 residues long. This CDR3 is CASSYSKIQPQHF. CDR3 in DNA: TGTGCCAGCAGTTACTCAAAAATTCAGCCCCAGCATTTT.

This clonotype was observed many times. The chain carries TRBV5-1 and TRBJ1-6; no firm D call. CDR3 length equals 13 residues. The V gene's germline CDR1 is SGHRS and CDR2 YFSETQ. V lost 0 bases and J lost 7, with 5 bases in between. CDR3 sequence reads: CASSLDHNSPLHF. The CDR3 DNA reads as TGCGCCAGCAGCTTGGATCACAATTCACCCCTCCACTTT. The full variable domain, its missing parts supplied by reference TRBV5-1 and TRBJ1-6, is KAGVTQTPRYLIKTRGQQVTLSCSPISGHRSVSWYQQTPGQGLQFLFEYFSETQRNKGNFPGRFSGRQFSNSRSEMNVSTLELGDSALYLCASSLDHNSPLHFGNGTRLTVT.

This clonotype was detected many times. J is TRBJ2-7 and V is TRBV2; the match to TRBD2 covers 8 bases. The CDR3 contains 13 residues. The V and J ends lost 8 bases and 6 bases, in that order; junction bases with no gene match: 9. Germline V gene data show CDR1 as SNHLY and CDR2 as FYNNEI. The CDR3, as DNA: TGTGCCAGCGCCCTTAGCGGGATTGGCGAGCAGTACTTC. This sequence encodes CASALSGIGEQYF.

This clonotype was observed at least ten times. This chain links TRBV7-9 with TRBJ2-3; D not resolved. This CDR3 contains 16 residues. V was trimmed by 1 base and J by 7 bases, leaving 18 bases between them. CDR1 is SEHNR and CDR2 is FQNEAQ in the germline V gene (reference sequence). The CDR3 nucleotides read TGTGCCAGCAGCTTAGTTCCCGAGGTCTCCGCGAATACGCAGTATTTT. Translation: CASSLVPEVSANTQYF.

This clonotype has at least ten counts. The J gene is TRBJ1-5, the V gene TRBV6-2 or TRBV6-3; a weak D match, TRBD1 (5 bases). In germline, CDR1 is MNHEY, CDR2 SVGEGT. The CDR3 loop spans 19 amino acids. The V end was cut by 2 bases, the J end by 0 bases, with 20 bases between. This chain's CDR3 is CASSYTRSGALYSNQPQHF. The CDR3 DNA reads as TGTGCCAGCAGTTACACCCGTTCCGGGGCCCTTTATAGCAATCAGCCCCAGCATTTT.

This clonotype was counted many times. The gene calls are TRBV20-1 and TRBJ1-5; D gene unclear. V lost 0 bases and J lost 5, with 17 bases in between. This CDR3 has 16 amino acids. Germline V gives CDR1 DFQATT, CDR2 SNEGSKA (reference sequence). The CDR3 spells CSARDISGSGYQPQHF. The CDR3 coding sequence is TGCAGTGCTAGAGATATTTCCGGCAGTGGGTATCAGCCCCAGCATTTT.

This clonotype was observed many times. The rearrangement uses TRBV28 and TRBJ2-3, with D tentatively TRBD2 (6 bases). This CDR3 has 13 amino acids. V lost 6 bases and J 5 bases, leaving 12 bases between the germline ends. From germline, CDR1 is MDHEN and CDR2 SYDVKM. This chain's CDR3 is CASRGTGRDTQYF. The DNA of the CDR3 is TGTGCCAGCAGGGGGACCGGGAGAGATACGCAGTATTTT.

In its sample, this clonotype was seen many times. The rearrangement uses TRBV27 and TRBJ2-2; the match to TRBD1 covers 9 bases. The germline CDR1 and CDR2 sequences are MNHEY and SMNVEV (reference sequence). This CDR3 comprises 13 residues. V dropped 7 bases and J dropped 7; count of bases not matched to a gene: 4. Written as DNA, the CDR3 is TGTGCCAGCAAACAGGGGGCCCACGGGGAGCTGTTTTTT. It codes for CASKQGAHGELFF.